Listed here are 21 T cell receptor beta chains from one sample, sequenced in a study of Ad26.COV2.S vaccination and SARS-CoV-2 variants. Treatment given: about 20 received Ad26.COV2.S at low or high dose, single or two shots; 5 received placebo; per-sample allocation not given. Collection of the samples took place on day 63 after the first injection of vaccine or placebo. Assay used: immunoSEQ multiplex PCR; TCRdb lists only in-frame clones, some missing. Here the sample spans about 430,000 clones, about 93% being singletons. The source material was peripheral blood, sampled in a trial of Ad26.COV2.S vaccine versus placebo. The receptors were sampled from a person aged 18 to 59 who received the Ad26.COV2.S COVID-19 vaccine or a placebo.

Written as DNA, the CDR3 is TGTGCCAGCAGTTTACGGGCCCCTGGGACAGGCTACGAGCAGTACTTC. This sequence encodes CASSLRAPGTGYEQYF. The rearrangement joins TRBV27 to TRBJ2-7; TRBD1 agrees at 8 bases. The CDR3 length is 16 residues. The V gene's germline CDR1 is MNHEY and CDR2 SMNVEV (reference sequence). J was trimmed by 3 bases and V by 2 bases; bases with no gene match: 9.

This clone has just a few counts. CDR3 sequence: CASSSWTASYEQYF. In DNA form, the CDR3 reads TGTGCCAGCAGTTCTTGGACGGCTTCCTACGAGCAGTACTTC. This sequence joins TRBV28 and TRBJ2-7; D is undetermined. With 4 bases removed from V and 1 base from J, the gap between germline ends came to 11 bases. CDR3 length equals 14 residues. Looked up from germline, CDR1 is MDHEN and CDR2 is SYDVKM.

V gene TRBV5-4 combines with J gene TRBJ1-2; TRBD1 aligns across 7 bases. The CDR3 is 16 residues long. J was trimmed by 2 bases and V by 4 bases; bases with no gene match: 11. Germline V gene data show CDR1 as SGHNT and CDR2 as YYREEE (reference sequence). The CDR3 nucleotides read TGTGCCAGCAGCAATTTAGATTGGGGACAGAACTATGGCTACACCTTC. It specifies CASSNLDWGQNYGYTF.

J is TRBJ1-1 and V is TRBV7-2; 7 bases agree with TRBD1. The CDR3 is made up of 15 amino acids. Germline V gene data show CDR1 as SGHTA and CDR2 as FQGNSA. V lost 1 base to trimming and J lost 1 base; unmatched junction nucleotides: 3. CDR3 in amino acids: CASSLEGTANTEAFF. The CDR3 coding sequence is TGTGCCAGCAGCTTAGAAGGGACAGCGAACACTGAAGCTTTCTTT.

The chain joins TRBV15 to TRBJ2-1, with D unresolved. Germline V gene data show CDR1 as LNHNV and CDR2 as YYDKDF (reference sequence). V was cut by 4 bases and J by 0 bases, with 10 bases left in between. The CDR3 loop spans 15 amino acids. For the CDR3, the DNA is TGTGCCACCAGCACGGGCCCCAGCTCCTACAATGAGCAGTTCTTC. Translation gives CATSTGPSSYNEQFF.

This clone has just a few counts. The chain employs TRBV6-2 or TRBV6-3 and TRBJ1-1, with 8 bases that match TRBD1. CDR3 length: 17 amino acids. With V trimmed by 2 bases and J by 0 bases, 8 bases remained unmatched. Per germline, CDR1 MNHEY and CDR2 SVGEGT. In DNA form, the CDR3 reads TGTGCCAGCAGTTACCGCCCTCAGGGGGCTTTGAACACTGAAGCTTTCTTT. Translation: CASSYRPQGALNTEAFF.

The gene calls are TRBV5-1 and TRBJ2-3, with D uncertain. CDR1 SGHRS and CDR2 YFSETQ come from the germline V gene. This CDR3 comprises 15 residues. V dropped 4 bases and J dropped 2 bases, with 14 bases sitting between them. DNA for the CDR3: TGCGCCAGCAGCCTGGCAGCTGGCTACACAGATACGCAGTATTTT. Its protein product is CASSLAAGYTDTQYF.

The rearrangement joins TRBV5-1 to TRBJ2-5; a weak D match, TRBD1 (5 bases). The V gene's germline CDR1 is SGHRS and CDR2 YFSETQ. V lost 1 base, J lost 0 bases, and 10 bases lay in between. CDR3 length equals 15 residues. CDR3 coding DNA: TGCGCCAGCAGCTTGCAGGGCCCCTACCAAGAGACCCAGTACTTC. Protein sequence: CASSLQGPYQETQYF.

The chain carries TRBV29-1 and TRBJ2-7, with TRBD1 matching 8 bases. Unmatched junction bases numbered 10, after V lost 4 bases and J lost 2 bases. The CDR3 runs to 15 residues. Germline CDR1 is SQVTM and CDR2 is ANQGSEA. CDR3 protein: CSVVPPGQETYEQYF. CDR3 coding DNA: TGCAGCGTTGTACCCCCGGGACAGGAGACCTACGAGCAGTACTTC.

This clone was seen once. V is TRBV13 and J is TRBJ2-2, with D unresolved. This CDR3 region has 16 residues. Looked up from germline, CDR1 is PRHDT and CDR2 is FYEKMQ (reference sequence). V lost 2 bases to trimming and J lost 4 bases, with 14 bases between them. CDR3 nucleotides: TGTGCCAGCAGCTTAAAAGCCCCATTGGGCACCGGGGAGCTGTTTTTT. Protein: CASSLKAPLGTGELFF.

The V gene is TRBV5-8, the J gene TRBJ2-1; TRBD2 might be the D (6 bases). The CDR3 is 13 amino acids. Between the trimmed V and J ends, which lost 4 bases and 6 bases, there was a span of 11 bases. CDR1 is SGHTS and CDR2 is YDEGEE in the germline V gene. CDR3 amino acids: CASSLAIRNEQFF. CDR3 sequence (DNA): TGTGCCAGCAGCCTAGCGATACGCAATGAGCAGTTCTTC.

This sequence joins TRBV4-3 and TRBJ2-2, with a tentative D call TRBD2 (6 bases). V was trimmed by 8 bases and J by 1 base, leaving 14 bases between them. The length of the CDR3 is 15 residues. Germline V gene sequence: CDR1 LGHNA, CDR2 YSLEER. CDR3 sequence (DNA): TGCGCCAGCGCAGTCGGGAGAATGAACACCGGGGAGCTGTTTTTT. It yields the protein CASAVGRMNTGELFF.

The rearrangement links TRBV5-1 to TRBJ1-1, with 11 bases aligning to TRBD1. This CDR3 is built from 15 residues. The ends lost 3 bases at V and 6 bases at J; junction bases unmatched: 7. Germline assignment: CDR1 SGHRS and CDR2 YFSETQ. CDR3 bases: TGCGCCAGCAGCTCTGCCGGGACAGGGGGTCCTGAAGCTTTCTTT. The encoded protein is CASSSAGTGGPEAFF.

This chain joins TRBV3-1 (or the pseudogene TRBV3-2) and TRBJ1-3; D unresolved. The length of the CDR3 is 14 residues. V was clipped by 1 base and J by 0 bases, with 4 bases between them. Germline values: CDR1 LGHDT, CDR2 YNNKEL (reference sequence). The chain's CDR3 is CASSQARSGNTIYF. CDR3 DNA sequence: TGTGCCAGCAGCCAAGCCCGCTCTGGAAACACCATATATTTT.

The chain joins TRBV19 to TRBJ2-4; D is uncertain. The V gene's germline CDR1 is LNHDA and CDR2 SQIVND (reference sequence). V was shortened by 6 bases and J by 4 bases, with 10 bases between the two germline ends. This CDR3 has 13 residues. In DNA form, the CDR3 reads TGTGCCAGTAGACAGAACCAGAAAAACATTCAGTACTTC. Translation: CASRQNQKNIQYF.

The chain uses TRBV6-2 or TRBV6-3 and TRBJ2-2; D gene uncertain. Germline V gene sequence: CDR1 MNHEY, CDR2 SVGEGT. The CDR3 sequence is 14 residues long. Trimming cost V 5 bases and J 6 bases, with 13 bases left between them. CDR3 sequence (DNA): TGTGCCAGCAGTACAATTCTAGTGTCCGGGGAGCTGTTTTTT. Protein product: CASSTILVSGELFF.

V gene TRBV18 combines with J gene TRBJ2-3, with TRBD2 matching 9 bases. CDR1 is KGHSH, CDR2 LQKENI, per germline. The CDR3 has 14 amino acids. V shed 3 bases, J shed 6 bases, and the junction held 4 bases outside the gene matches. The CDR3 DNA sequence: TGTGCCAGCTCACCTGGGACTAGCAAGGATACGCAGTATTTT. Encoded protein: CASSPGTSKDTQYF.

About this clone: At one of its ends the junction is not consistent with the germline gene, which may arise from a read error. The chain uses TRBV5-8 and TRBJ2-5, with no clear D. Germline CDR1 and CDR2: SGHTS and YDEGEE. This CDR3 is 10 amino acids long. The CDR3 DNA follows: TGTGCCAGCAGCTTCCGGGCCCACCACTTC. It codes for CASSFRAHHF.

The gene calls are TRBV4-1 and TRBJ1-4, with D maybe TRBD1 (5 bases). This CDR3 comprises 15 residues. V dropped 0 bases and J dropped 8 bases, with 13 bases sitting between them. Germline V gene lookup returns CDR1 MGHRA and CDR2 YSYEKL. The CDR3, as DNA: TGCGCCAGCAGCCAAGATTACCAGGGAGAAGAAAAACTGTTTTTT. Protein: CASSQDYQGEEKLFF.

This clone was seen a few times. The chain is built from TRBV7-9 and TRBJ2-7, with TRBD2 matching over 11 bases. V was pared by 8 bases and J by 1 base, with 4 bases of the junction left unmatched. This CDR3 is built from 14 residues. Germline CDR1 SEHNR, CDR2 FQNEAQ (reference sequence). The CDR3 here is CASGLAGLSYEQYF. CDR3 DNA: TGTGCCAGCGGACTAGCGGGCCTATCCTACGAGCAGTACTTC.

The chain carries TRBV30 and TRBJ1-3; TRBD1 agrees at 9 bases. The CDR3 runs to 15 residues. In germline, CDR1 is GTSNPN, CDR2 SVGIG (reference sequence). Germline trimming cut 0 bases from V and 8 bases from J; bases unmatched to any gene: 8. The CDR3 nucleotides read TGTGCCTGGAGTGTCCCGGGACAGGGAAAGGACACCATATATTTT. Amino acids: CAWSVPGQGKDTIYF.